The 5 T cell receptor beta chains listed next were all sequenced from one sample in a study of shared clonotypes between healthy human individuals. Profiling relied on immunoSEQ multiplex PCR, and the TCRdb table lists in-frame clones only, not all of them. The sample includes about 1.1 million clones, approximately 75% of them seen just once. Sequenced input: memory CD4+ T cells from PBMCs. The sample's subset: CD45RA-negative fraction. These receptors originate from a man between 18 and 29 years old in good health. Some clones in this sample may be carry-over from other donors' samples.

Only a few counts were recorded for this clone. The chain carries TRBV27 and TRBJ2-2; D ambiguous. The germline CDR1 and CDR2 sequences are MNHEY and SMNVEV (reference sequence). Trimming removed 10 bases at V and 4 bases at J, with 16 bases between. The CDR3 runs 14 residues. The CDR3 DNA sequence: TGTGCCACCCCCCCCCTAGACGTCACCGGGGAGCTGTTTTTT. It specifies CATPPLDVTGELFF.

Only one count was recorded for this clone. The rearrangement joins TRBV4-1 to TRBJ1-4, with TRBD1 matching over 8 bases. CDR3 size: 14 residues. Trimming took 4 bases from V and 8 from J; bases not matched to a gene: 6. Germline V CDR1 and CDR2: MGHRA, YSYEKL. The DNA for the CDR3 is TGCGCCAGCAGCCTCCGACAGGGGTCGGAAAAACTGTTTTTT. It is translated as CASSLRQGSEKLFF.

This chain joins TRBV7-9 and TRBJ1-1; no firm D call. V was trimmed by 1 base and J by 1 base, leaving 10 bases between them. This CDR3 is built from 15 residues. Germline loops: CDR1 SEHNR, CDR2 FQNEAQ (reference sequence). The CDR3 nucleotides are TGTGCCAGCAGCTTAGGATCAATCCAGAACACTGAAGCTTTCTTT. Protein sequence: CASSLGSIQNTEAFF.

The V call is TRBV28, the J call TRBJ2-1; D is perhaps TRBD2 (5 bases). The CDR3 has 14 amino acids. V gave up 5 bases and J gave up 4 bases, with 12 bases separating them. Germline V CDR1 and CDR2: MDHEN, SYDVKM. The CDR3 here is CASSGLAQYNEQFF. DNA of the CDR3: TGTGCCAGCAGTGGACTGGCCCAGTACAATGAGCAGTTCTTC.

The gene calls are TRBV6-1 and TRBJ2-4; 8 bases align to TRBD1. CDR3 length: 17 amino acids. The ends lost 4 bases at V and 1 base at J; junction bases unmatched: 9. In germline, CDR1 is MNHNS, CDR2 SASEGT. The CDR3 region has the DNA TGTGCCAGCAGTGGCCGCCAGGGGGCAGGTGCCAAAAACATTCAGTACTTC. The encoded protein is CASSGRQGAGAKNIQYF.